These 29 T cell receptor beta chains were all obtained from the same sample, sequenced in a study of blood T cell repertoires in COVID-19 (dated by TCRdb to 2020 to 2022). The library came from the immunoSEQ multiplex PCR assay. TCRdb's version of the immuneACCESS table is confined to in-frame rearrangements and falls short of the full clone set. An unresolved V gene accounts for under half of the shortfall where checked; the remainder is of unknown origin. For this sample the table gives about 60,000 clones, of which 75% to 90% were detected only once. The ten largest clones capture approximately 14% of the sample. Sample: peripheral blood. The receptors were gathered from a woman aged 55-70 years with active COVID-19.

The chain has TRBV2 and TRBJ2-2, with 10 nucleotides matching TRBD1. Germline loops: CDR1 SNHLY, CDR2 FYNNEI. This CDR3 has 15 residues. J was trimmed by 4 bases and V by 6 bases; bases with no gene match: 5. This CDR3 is CASRGGQGSTGELFF. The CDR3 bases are TGTGCCAGCAGGGGGGGACAGGGGAGCACCGGGGAGCTGTTTTTT.

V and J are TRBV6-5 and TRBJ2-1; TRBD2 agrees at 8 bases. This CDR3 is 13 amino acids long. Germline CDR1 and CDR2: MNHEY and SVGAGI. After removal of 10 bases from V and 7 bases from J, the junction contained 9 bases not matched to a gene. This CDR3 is CATAGGRMNEQFF. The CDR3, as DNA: TGTGCCACCGCGGGGGGCCGTATGAATGAGCAGTTCTTC.

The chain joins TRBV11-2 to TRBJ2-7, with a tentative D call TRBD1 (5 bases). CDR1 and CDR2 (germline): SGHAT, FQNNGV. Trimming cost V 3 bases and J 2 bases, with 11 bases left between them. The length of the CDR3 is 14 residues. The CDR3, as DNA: TGTGCCAGCAGCTTTTCAGGGCTCCCCTACGAGCAGTACTTC. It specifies CASSFSGLPYEQYF. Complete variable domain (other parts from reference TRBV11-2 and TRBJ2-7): EAGVAQSPRYKIIEKRQSVAFWCNPISGHATLYWYQQILGQGPKLLIQFQNNGVVDDSQLPKDRFSAERLKGVDSTLKIQPAKLEDSAVYLCASSFSGLPYEQYFGPGTRLTVT.

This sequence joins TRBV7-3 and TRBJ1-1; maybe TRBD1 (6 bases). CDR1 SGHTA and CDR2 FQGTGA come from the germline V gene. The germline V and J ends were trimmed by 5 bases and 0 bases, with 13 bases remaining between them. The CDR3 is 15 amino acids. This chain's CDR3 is CASSKGGPMNTEAFF. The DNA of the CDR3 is TGTGCCAGCAGCAAGGGGGGGCCTATGAACACTGAAGCTTTCTTT.

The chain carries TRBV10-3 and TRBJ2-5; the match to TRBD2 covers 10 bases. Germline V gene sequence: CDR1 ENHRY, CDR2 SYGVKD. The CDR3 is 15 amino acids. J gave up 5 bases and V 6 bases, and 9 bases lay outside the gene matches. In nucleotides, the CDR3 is TGTGCCATCAGGGACACTAGCGGGGCTGGGGAGACCCAGTACTTC. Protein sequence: CAIRDTSGAGETQYF.

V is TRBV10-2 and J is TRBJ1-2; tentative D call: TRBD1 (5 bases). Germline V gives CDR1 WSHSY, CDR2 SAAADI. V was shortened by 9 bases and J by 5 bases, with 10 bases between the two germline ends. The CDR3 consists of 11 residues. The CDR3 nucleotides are TGCGCCAGTTACGCAGGGTATGGCTACACCTTC. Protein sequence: CASYAGYGYTF.

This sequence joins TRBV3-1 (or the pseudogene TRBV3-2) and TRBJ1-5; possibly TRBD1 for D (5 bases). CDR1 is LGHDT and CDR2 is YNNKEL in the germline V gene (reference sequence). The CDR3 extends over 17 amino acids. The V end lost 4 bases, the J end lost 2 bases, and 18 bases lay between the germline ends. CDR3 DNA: TGTGCCAGCAGCCGCGGGGACGGGGCAGATGGCAATCAGCCCCAGCATTTT. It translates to CASSRGDGADGNQPQHF.

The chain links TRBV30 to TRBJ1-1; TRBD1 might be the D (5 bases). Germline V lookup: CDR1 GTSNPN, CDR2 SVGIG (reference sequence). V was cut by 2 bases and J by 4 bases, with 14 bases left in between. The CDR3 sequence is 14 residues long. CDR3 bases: TGTGCCTGGAGTCCGCCGGGTAGGGGCACTGAAGCTTTCTTT. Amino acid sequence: CAWSPPGRGTEAFF.

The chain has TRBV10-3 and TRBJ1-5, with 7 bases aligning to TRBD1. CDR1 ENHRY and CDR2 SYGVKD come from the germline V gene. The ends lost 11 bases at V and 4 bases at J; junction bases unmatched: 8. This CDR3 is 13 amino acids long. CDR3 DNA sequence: TGTGCCTCAACAGGGGAAATTAATCAGCCCCAGCATTTT. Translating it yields CASTGEINQPQHF.

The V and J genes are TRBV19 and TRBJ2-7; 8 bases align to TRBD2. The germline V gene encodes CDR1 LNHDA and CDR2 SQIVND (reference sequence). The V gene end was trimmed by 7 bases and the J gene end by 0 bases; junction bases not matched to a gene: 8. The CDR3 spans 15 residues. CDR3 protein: CASTPGGGSSYEQYF. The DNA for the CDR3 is TGTGCCAGTACCCCGGGAGGGGGGAGCTCCTACGAGCAGTACTTC.

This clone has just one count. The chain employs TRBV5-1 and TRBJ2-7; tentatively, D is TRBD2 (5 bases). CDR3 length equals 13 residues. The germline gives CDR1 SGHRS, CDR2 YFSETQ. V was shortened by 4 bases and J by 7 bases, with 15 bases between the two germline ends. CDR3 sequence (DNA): TGCGCCAGCAGCCCCTATGCCGAGGGTGAGCAGTACTTC. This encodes CASSPYAEGEQYF.

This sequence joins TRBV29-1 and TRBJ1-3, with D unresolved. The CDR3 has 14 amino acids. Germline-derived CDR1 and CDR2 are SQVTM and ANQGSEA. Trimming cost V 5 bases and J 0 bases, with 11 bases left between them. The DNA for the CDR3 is TGCAGCGTTCGGACTCTTAACTCTGGAAACACCATATATTTT. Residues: CSVRTLNSGNTIYF.

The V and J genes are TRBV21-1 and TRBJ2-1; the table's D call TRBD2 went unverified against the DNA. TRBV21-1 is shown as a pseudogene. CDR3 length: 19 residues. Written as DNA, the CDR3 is TGTGCCAGCAGCAGCCCCCTGGCGAGGGGACTTCGCATGGGCAATGAGCAGTTCTTC. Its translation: CASSSPLARGLRMGNEQFF.

CDR3: CASSPGWDSPLHF. CDR3 coding DNA: TGTGCCAGCAGTCCGGGGTGGGATTCACCCCTCCACTTT. The chain has TRBV6-5 and TRBJ1-6; D is ambiguous. The CDR3 length is 13 residues. CDR1 and CDR2 from the germline V gene are MNHEY and SVGAGI. V shed 5 bases and J shed 8 bases, with 10 bases lying between them.

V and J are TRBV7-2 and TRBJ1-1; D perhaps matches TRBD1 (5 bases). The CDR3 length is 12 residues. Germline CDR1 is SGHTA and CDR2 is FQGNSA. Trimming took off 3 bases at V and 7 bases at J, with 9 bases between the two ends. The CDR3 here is CASSFGGIEAFF. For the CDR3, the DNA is TGTGCCAGCAGCTTTGGGGGGATTGAAGCTTTCTTT. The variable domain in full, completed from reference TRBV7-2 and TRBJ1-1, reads GAGVSQSPSNKVTEKGKDVELRCDPISGHTALYWYRQSLGQGLEFLIYFQGNSAPDKSGLPSDRFSAERTGGSVSTLTIQRTQQEDSAVYLCASSFGGIEAFFGQGTRLTVV.

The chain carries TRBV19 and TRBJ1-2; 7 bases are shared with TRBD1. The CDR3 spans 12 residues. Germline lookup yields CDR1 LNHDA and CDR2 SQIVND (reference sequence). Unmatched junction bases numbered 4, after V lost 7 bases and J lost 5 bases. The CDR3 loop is CASTDRYYGYTF. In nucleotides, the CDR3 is TGTGCCAGTACGGACAGGTATTATGGCTACACCTTC. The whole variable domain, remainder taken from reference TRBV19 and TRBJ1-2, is DGGITQSPKYLFRKEGQNVTLSCEQNLNHDAMYWYRQDPGQGLRLIYYSQIVNDFQKGDIAEGYSVSREKKESFPLTVTSAQKNPTAFYLCASTDRYYGYTFGSGTRLTVV.

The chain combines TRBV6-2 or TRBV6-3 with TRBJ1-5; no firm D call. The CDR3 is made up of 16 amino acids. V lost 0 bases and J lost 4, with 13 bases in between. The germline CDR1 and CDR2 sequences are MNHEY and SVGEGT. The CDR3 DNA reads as TGTGCCAGCAGTTACTCGCCAAGGGCGGGTAATCAGCCCCAGCATTTT. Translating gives CASSYSPRAGNQPQHF.

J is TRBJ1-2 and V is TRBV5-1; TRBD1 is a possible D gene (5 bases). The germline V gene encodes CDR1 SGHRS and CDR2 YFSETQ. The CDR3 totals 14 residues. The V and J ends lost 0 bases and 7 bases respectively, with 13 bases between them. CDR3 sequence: CASSLGTAQGGYTF. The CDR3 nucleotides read TGCGCCAGCAGCTTGGGGACCGCGCAGGGTGGCTACACCTTC.

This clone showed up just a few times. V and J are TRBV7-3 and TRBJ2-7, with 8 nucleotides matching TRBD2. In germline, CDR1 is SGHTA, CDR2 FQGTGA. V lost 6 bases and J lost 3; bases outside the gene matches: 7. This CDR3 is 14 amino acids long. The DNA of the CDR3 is TGTGCCAGCAGAGTAGCGGGAAACCGCTACGAGCAGTACTTC. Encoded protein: CASRVAGNRYEQYF.

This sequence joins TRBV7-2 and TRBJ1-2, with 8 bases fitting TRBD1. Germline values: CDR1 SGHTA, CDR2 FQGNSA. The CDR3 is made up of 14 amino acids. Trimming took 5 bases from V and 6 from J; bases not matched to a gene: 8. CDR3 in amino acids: CASSPYWTGNGYTF. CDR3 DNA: TGTGCCAGCAGCCCTTATTGGACAGGGAATGGCTACACCTTC. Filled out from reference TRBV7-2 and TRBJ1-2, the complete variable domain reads GAGVSQSPSNKVTEKGKDVELRCDPISGHTALYWYRQSLGQGLEFLIYFQGNSAPDKSGLPSDRFSAERTGGSVSTLTIQRTQQEDSAVYLCASSPYWTGNGYTFGSGTRLTVV.

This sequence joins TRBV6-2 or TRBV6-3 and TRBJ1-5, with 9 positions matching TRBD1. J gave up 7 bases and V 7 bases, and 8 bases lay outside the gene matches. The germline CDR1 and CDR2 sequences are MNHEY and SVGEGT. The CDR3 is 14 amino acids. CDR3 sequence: CASNPGQGFQPQHF. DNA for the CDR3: TGTGCCAGCAACCCGGGACAGGGTTTCCAGCCCCAGCATTTT.

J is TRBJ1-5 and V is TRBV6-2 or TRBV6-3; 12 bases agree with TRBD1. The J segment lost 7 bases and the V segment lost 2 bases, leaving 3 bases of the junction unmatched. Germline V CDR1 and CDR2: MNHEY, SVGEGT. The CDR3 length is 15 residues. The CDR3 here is CASSYGTGGGQPQHF. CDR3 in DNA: TGTGCCAGCAGTTACGGGACAGGGGGCGGCCAGCCCCAGCATTTT.

CDR3 sequence: CAWSDRGNQPQHF. The CDR3 DNA is TGTGCCTGGAGCGACAGGGGGAATCAGCCCCAGCATTTT. The chain couples TRBV30 to TRBJ1-5; 9 nucleotides agree with TRBD1. V lost 3 bases and J lost 4; bases outside the gene matches: 1. The CDR3 is made up of 13 amino acids. Germline lookup yields CDR1 GTSNPN and CDR2 SVGIG (reference sequence). The full variable domain, with the rest looked up from reference TRBV30 and TRBJ1-5, is SQTIHQWPATLVQPVGSPLSLECTVEGTSNPNLYWYRQAAGRGLQLLFYSVGIGQISSEVPQNLSASRPQDRQFILSSKKLLLSDSGFYLCAWSDRGNQPQHFGDGTRLSIL.

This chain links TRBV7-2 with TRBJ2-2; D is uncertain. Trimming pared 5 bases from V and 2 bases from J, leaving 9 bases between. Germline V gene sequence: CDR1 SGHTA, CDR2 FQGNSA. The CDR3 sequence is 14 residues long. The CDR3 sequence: CASSVSTNTGELFF. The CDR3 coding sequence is TGTGCCAGCAGCGTATCAACTAACACCGGGGAGCTGTTTTTT.

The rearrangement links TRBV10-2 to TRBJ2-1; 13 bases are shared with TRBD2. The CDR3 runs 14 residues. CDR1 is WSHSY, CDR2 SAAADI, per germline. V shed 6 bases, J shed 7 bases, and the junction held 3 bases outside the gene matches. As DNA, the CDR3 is TGCGCCAGCAGACTAGCGGGGGGGCTGAATGAGCAGTTCTTC. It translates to CASRLAGGLNEQFF.

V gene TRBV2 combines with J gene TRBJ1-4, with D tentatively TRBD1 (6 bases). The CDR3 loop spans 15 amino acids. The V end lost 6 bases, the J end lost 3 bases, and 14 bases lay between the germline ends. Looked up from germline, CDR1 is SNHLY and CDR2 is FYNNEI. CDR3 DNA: TGTGCCAGCAGGGGTTCGTCAGGGGCTAATGAAAAACTGTTTTTT. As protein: CASRGSSGANEKLFF.

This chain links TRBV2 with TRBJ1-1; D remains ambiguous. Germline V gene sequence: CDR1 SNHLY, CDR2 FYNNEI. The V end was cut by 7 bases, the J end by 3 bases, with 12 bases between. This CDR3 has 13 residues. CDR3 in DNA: TGTGCCAGCATGGCGGAGAAGGACACTGAAGCTTTCTTT. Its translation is CASMAEKDTEAFF.

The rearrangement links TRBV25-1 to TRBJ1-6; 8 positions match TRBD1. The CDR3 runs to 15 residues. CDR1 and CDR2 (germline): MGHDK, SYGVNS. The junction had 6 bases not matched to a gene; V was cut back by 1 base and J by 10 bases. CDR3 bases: TGTGCCAGCAGTGAATTCGGGACAGGAGGATCACCCCTCCACTTT. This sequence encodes CASSEFGTGGSPLHF.

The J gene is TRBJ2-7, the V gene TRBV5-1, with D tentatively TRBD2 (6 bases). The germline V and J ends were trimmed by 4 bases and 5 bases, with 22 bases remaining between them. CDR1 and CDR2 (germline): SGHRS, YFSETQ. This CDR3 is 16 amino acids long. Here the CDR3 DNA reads TGCGCCAGCAGCCCGGTCGCGGGCGGGGTGCTAAACGAGCAGTACTTC. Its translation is CASSPVAGGVLNEQYF.